The 21 T cell receptor beta chains listed next were all sequenced from one sample in a study of blood T cell repertoires in COVID-19. Sequencing used immunoSEQ multiplex PCR; TCRdb keeps in-frame clones, though not all of them. This sample has over 200,000 clones, with roughly 86% found just once. Sequencing input: peripheral blood. These receptors all stem from a woman in her sixties with acute or convalescent COVID-19.

The chain recombines TRBV5-1 with TRBJ2-3; 12 bases map to TRBD2. This CDR3 has 15 amino acids. V gave up 2 bases and J gave up 3 bases; unmatched junction bases: 1. Germline V gene sequence: CDR1 SGHRS, CDR2 YFSETQ. CDR3 coding DNA: TGCGCCAGCAGCTTCACTAGCGGGGGGACAGATACGCAGTATTTT. Translated: CASSFTSGGTDTQYF.

The gene calls are TRBV29-1 and TRBJ1-5; 7 bases agree with TRBD1. With 4 bases clipped from V and 2 bases from J, the junction kept 5 bases outside the gene matches. Germline CDR1 reads SQVTM; CDR2 reads ANQGSEA. The CDR3 is made up of 14 amino acids. The CDR3 sequence: CSVAEGGGNQPQHF. The CDR3, as DNA: TGCAGCGTTGCAGAAGGGGGCGGCAATCAGCCCCAGCATTTT.

This chain uses TRBV7-2 with TRBJ1-6; 8 nucleotides line up with TRBD1. Germline CDR1 is SGHTA and CDR2 is FQGNSA. CDR3 size: 14 residues. V shed 5 bases, J shed 10 bases, and the junction held 7 bases outside the gene matches. CDR3 DNA sequence: TGTGCCAGCAGCCCCAGGACAGGGCACTCACCCCTCCACTTT. It translates to CASSPRTGHSPLHF.

This clone occurred a few times. J is TRBJ1-2 and V is TRBV28; D remains ambiguous. Germline loops: CDR1 MDHEN, CDR2 SYDVKM. CDR3 length: 15 residues. Trimming took 3 bases from V and 7 from J, leaving 18 bases between them. This CDR3 reads CASSFPFVAQAGYTF. CDR3 nucleotide sequence: TGTGCCAGCAGTTTTCCCTTCGTCGCCCAGGCTGGCTACACCTTC.

This clone was recorded once. The chain joins TRBV11-2 to TRBJ1-5, with D unresolved. CDR3 length equals 14 residues. V lost 1 base to trimming and J lost 0 bases, with 4 bases between them. Germline CDR1 is SGHAT and CDR2 is FQNNGV. The CDR3 protein is CASSLAGSNQPQHF. CDR3 coding DNA: TGTGCCAGCAGCTTAGCGGGTAGCAATCAGCCCCAGCATTTT.

Only one count was recorded for this clone. This sequence joins TRBV7-9 and TRBJ1-1; 8 nucleotides match TRBD1. Germline CDR1 SEHNR, CDR2 FQNEAQ (reference sequence). This CDR3 has 16 residues. Germline trimming cut 5 bases from V and 1 base from J; bases unmatched to any gene: 9. As DNA, the CDR3 is TGTGCCAGCAGCCCTCGGACAGGGATAGAGAACACTGAAGCTTTCTTT. Protein: CASSPRTGIENTEAFF.

The chain couples TRBV6-5 to TRBJ1-5, with D perhaps TRBD1 (6 bases). The V end lost 10 bases, the J end lost 3 bases, and 13 bases lay between the germline ends. This CDR3 contains 13 residues. CDR1 MNHEY and CDR2 SVGAGI come from the germline V gene. The CDR3 loop is CATATGNNQPQHF. The CDR3 DNA is TGTGCCACCGCGACAGGAAACAATCAGCCCCAGCATTTT.

The gene calls are TRBV19 and TRBJ1-5, with D possibly matching TRBD1 (5 bases). Trimming cost V 2 bases and J 0 bases, with 23 bases left between them. The CDR3 contains 20 residues. Germline values: CDR1 LNHDA, CDR2 SQIVND (reference sequence). CDR3 residues: CASSITSSWGFSISNQPQHF. In DNA, the CDR3 is TGTGCCAGTAGTATAACCTCCTCTTGGGGCTTCTCGATTAGCAATCAGCCCCAGCATTTT. The entire variable domain, with the rest obtained from reference TRBV19 and TRBJ1-5, is as follows: DGGITQSPKYLFRKEGQNVTLSCEQNLNHDAMYWYRQDPGQGLRLIYYSQIVNDFQKGDIAEGYSVSREKKESFPLTVTSAQKNPTAFYLCASSITSSWGFSISNQPQHFGDGTRLSIL.

The chain is built from TRBV7-2 and TRBJ1-2; 7 nucleotides agree with TRBD1. J gave up 4 bases and V 5 bases, and 4 bases lay outside the gene matches. Germline V gives CDR1 SGHTA, CDR2 FQGNSA. The CDR3 extends over 13 amino acids. CDR3 coding DNA: TGTGCCAGCAGCCGGGGACAGCGCTATGGCTACACCTTC. This translates into CASSRGQRYGYTF.

This clone came up once. The chain recombines TRBV7-2 with TRBJ1-4; D might be TRBD1 (6 bases). The CDR3 runs to 14 residues. Per germline, CDR1 SGHTA and CDR2 FQGNSA. V lost 3 bases to trimming and J lost 7 bases, with 12 bases between them. CDR3 region: CASSFRGLGEKLFF. The CDR3 nucleotides are TGTGCCAGCAGCTTCAGGGGATTAGGTGAAAAACTGTTTTTT.

The chain has TRBV5-1 and TRBJ1-2, with TRBD1 as a possible D gene (6 bases). The CDR3 is 16 amino acids. Between the trimmed V and J ends, which lost 0 bases and 4 bases, there was a span of 16 bases. Germline-derived CDR1 and CDR2 are SGHRS and YFSETQ. This CDR3 is CASSLGTVGDAYGYTF. The CDR3 DNA is TGCGCCAGCAGCTTGGGGACAGTAGGGGACGCCTATGGCTACACCTTC. The full variable domain, in which reference TRBV5-1 and TRBJ1-2 provide the parts outside the CDR3, is KAGVTQTPRYLIKTRGQQVTLSCSPISGHRSVSWYQQTPGQGLQFLFEYFSETQRNKGNFPGRFSGRQFSNSRSEMNVSTLELGDSALYLCASSLGTVGDAYGYTFGSGTRLTVV.

The rearrangement links TRBV11-1 to TRBJ1-6, with D perhaps TRBD1 (6 bases). V gave up 5 bases and J gave up 9 bases, with 20 bases separating them. This CDR3 region has 16 residues. Germline CDR1 reads SGHAT; CDR2 reads FQDESV (reference sequence). CDR3 in amino acids: CASSPLRGFDGSPLHF. In DNA form, the CDR3 reads TGTGCCAGCAGCCCCCTTAGGGGGTTCGATGGTTCACCCCTCCACTTT.

The chain couples TRBV5-1 to TRBJ2-1, with TRBD2 matching 11 bases. V trimming: 7 bases; J trimming: 2 bases; junction bases outside the gene matches: 8. Germline V gene data show CDR1 as SGHRS and CDR2 as YFSETQ. CDR3 length: 16 residues. The CDR3 sequence is CASRETSGNAYNEQFF. The CDR3 DNA follows: TGCGCCAGCCGTGAGACTAGCGGGAATGCCTACAATGAGCAGTTCTTC. The full variable domain, in which reference TRBV5-1 and TRBJ2-1 provide the parts outside the CDR3, is KAGVTQTPRYLIKTRGQQVTLSCSPISGHRSVSWYQQTPGQGLQFLFEYFSETQRNKGNFPGRFSGRQFSNSRSEMNVSTLELGDSALYLCASRETSGNAYNEQFFGPGTRLTVL.

The chain carries TRBV7-9 and TRBJ1-3; 7 bases agree with TRBD1. This CDR3 has 15 amino acids. Germline lookup yields CDR1 SEHNR and CDR2 FQNEAQ (reference sequence). Losses at the gene ends were 5 bases for V and 2 bases for J; bases not matched to a gene: 6. Written as DNA, the CDR3 is TGTGCCAGCAGCCTAACACAGGGGACTGGAAACACCATATATTTT. Translating it yields CASSLTQGTGNTIYF. Filled out from reference TRBV7-9 and TRBJ1-3, the complete variable domain reads DTGVSQNPRHKITKRGQNVTFRCDPISEHNRLYWYRQTLGQGPEFLTYFQNEAQLEKSRLLSDRFSAERPKGSFSTLEIQRTEQGDSAMYLCASSLTQGTGNTIYFGEGSWLTVV.

The chain combines TRBV7-3 with TRBJ2-7; 13 nucleotides line up with TRBD2. This CDR3 has 16 amino acids. V shed 6 bases and J 2 bases; nucleotides not matched to a gene: 7. Germline CDR1 is SGHTA and CDR2 is FQGTGA. The CDR3 region is CASSSQGTSGTYEQYF. For the CDR3, the DNA is TGTGCCAGCAGTTCCCAGGGGACTAGCGGGACCTACGAGCAGTACTTC.

The J gene is TRBJ1-5, the V gene TRBV4-1; D may be TRBD1 (5 bases). Germline V lookup: CDR1 MGHRA, CDR2 YSYEKL. The CDR3 is 15 amino acids. Between the trimmed V and J ends, which lost 4 bases and 1 base, there was a span of 11 bases. The CDR3 coding sequence is TGCGCCAGCAGCCCGACAGCAACCAGCAATCAGCCCCAGCATTTT. Encoded protein: CASSPTATSNQPQHF.

J is TRBJ2-7 and V is TRBV24-1, with TRBD2 matching over 7 bases. The CDR3 has 16 amino acids. CDR1 is KGHDR and CDR2 is SFDVKD in the germline V gene. J gave up 7 bases and V 3 bases, and 14 bases lay outside the gene matches. This CDR3 is CATSDDTGAGPSEQYF. The CDR3 DNA sequence: TGTGCCACCAGTGATGACACAGGAGCGGGGCCTAGTGAGCAGTACTTC.

This clone was counted only a few times. V is TRBV19 and J is TRBJ2-1; D is uncertain. This CDR3 is 13 amino acids long. Per germline, CDR1 LNHDA and CDR2 SQIVND (reference sequence). V was cut by 5 bases and J by 7 bases, with 12 bases left in between. CDR3 protein: CASSAVLRNEQFF. CDR3 DNA sequence: TGTGCCAGTAGTGCGGTTTTACGGAATGAGCAGTTCTTC.

CDR3 nucleotides: TGTGCCAGCAGCTCTCAGGGATTACAGGGAGACACCATATATTTT. Translated, it gives CASSSQGLQGDTIYF. This sequence joins TRBV7-8 and TRBJ1-3, with D tentatively TRBD1 (6 bases). The CDR3 extends over 15 amino acids. The germline gives CDR1 SGHVS, CDR2 FQNEAQ. Trimming left V 4 bases short and J 8 bases short, with 18 bases between.

The V call is TRBV7-9, the J call TRBJ2-3, with 12 bases lining up with TRBD2. Trimming cost V 4 bases and J 3 bases; bases outside gene matches: 5. CDR3 size: 16 residues. Per the germline V gene, CDR1 is SEHNR and CDR2 is FQNEAQ (reference sequence). The CDR3 DNA reads as TGTGCCAGCAGCTACCTAGCGGGAGGGAGGACAGATACGCAGTATTTT. Protein: CASSYLAGGRTDTQYF.

As regards this clone: Other DNA sequences in the sample encode the same CDR3. The V and J genes are TRBV11-2 and TRBJ1-5, with TRBD1 matching over 8 bases. V dropped 6 bases and J dropped 3; count of bases not matched to a gene: 7. The germline V gene encodes CDR1 SGHAT and CDR2 FQNNGV. This CDR3 region has 15 residues. The DNA for the CDR3 is TGTGCCAGCAGTCAACGGACAGGGTACAATCAGCCCCAGCATTTT. Translating it yields CASSQRTGYNQPQHF.